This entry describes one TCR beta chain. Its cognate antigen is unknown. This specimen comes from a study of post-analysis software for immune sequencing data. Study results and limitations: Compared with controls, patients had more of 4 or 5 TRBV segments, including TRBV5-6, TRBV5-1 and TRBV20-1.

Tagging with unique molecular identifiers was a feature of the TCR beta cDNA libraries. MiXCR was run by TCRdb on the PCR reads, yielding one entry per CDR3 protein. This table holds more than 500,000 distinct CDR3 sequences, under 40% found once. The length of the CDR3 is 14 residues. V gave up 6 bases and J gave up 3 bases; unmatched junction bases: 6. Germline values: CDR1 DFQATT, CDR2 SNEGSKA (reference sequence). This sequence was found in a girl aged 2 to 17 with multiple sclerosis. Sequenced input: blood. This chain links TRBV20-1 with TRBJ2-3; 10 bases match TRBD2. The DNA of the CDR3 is TGCAGTGCGAAACTAGCGGGGACGACAGATACGCAGTATTTT. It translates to CSAKLAGTTDTQYF.